This TCR beta chain was sequenced during a study of blood T cells in healthy people across ages. Alongside a J-beta primer mix, a sample-barcoded 5' primer served in a second PCR lasting roughly 6 to 12 cycles. Via MiXCR, TCRdb re-called the 5' RACE reads, giving one row per CDR3 protein. Among over a million distinct CDR3 sequences listed, 59% were seen once. Trimming took off 3 bases at V and 3 bases at J, with 12 bases between the two ends. This CDR3 has 14 residues. The chain uses TRBV12-3 or TRBV12-4 and TRBJ2-7; TRBD1 might be the D (6 bases). This TCR was sampled from a young man in good health. Material for sequencing was blood. For the CDR3, the DNA is TGTGCCAGCAGTTTGGCAGGGGCCGGCTACGAGCAGTACTTC. It is translated as CASSLAGAGYEQYF.